The source of this TCR beta chain is a study of control samples from healthy donors and cancer patients. CDR1 SGHRS and CDR2 YFSETQ come from the germline V gene. This CDR3 region has 17 residues. The trim removed 8 bases at V and 6 bases at J, leaving 14 bases unmatched. Assay: immunoSEQ multiplex PCR; the TCRdb copy retains only in-frame clones and omits some. The sample has roughly 150,000 clones, roughly 93% seen once. Sequenced input: blood. This chain joins TRBV5-1 and TRBJ2-1; 13 bases agree with TRBD2. The sequence came from a man aged 45-65 years in good health. The CDR3 nucleotides read TGCGCCAGTTCCAGGGGGTCCACTAGCGGGAGGGTCAATGAGCAGTTCTTC. Its translation: CASSRGSTSGRVNEQFF.